This T cell receptor beta chain was sequenced for a study of OX40 agonist ivuxolimab in advanced cancers. Using immunoSEQ multiplex PCR, the repertoire was profiled, and TCRdb retains in-frame clones only, with some absent. This sample has tens of thousands of clones, with 79% found just once. Germline CDR1 and CDR2: SGHTA and FQGNSA. V lost 1 base, J lost 2 bases, and 4 bases stayed unmatched. This CDR3 is built from 16 residues. The sequence came from an adult with an advanced solid tumor such as melanoma, head and neck, liver or kidney cancer. The rearrangement joins TRBV7-2 to TRBJ2-5; TRBD2 agrees at 10 bases. The source was CD4+ or CD8+ T cells sorted from blood, collected in a trial of the OX40 agonist ivuxolimab. The CDR3 spells CASSLGELAGQETQYF. DNA of the CDR3: TGTGCCAGCAGCTTAGGCGAACTAGCGGGGCAAGAGACCCAGTACTTC.